One sample yielded the 26 T cell receptor beta chains listed below, sequenced in a study of T cell repertoires in cytomegalovirus infection. TCRdb re-called the reads with MiXCR, one entry per CDR3 protein. The table lists hundreds of thousands of distinct CDR3 sequences, about 33% of them singletons. Their cognate antigens are unknown. The material was cultured PBMCs, obtained from culture after CMV antigen stimulation. These receptors were collected from a human donor in good health (CMV status not recorded). Some clones in this sample may be carry-over from other donors' samples.

The chain carries TRBV4-1 and TRBJ2-5; 8 bases line up with TRBD2. Trimming removed 3 bases from V and 2 bases from J; junction bases left unmatched: 20. Germline values: CDR1 MGHRA, CDR2 YSYEKL. CDR3 length: 20 amino acids. DNA of the CDR3: TGCGCCAGCAGCCATCTGATGTCAGGGGAAGCGGGAGTGAGGCAAGAGACCCAGTACTTC. It translates to CASSHLMSGEAGVRQETQYF.

This clonotype was found many times. This chain connects TRBV7-2 to TRBJ2-4, with D possibly TRBD2 on 5 matching bases. This CDR3 has 18 amino acids. Trimming left V 5 bases short and J 0 bases short, with 20 bases between. CDR1 and CDR2 (germline): SGHTA, FQGNSA. The CDR3 region has the DNA TGTGCCAGCAGCCCCTCAAGAGGCGGGCCCTTAGCCAAAAACATTCAGTACTTC. This gives the protein CASSPSRGGPLAKNIQYF. The full variable domain, in which reference TRBV7-2 and TRBJ2-4 provide the parts outside the CDR3, is GAGVSQSPSNKVTEKGKDVELRCDPISGHTALYWYRQSLGQGLEFLIYFQGNSAPDKSGLPSDRFSAERTGGSVSTLTIQRTQQEDSAVYLCASSPSRGGPLAKNIQYFGAGTRLSVL.

The chain has TRBV20-1 and TRBJ2-2, with D hard to call. The CDR3 extends over 11 amino acids. Germline V CDR1 and CDR2: DFQATT, SNEGSKA (reference sequence). Trimming pared 4 bases from V and 7 bases from J, leaving 7 bases between. DNA of the CDR3: TGCAGTGCTACTGAGAACGGGGAGCTGTTTTTT. Amino acids: CSATENGELFF.

This sequence joins TRBV18 and TRBJ2-1, with D tentatively TRBD1 (6 bases). The CDR3 has 15 amino acids. The germline CDR1 and CDR2 sequences are KGHSH and LQKENI. With 3 bases removed from V and 5 bases from J, the gap between germline ends came to 14 bases. Here the CDR3 DNA reads TGTGCCAGCTCACCCCCCTCGACAGGAAACAATGAGCAGTTCTTC. It is translated as CASSPPSTGNNEQFF.

In this sample, this clonotype turned up a few times. The chain joins TRBV12-5 to TRBJ2-2; D unresolved. The CDR3 runs to 15 residues. Germline CDR1 and CDR2: LGHNT and FRNRAP. Trimming left V 2 bases short and J 3 bases short, with 10 bases between. This CDR3 reads CASGLQLGDTGELFF. In nucleotides, the CDR3 is TGTGCTAGTGGTTTGCAACTTGGGGACACCGGGGAGCTGTTTTTT.

This clonotype was found a few times. The chain employs TRBV5-1 and TRBJ2-5, with a weak D call TRBD2 (5 bases). This CDR3 is 14 amino acids long. With 4 bases removed from V and 7 bases from J, the gap between germline ends came to 17 bases. From germline, CDR1 is SGHRS and CDR2 YFSETQ. The CDR3 reads CASSHEGPIGTQYF. In nucleotides, the CDR3 is TGCGCCAGCAGCCACGAGGGCCCCATAGGGACCCAGTACTTC.

The V call is TRBV12-3 or TRBV12-4, the J call TRBJ2-1; maybe TRBD2 (5 bases). Trimming left V 0 bases short and J 6 bases short, with 12 bases between. This CDR3 region has 15 residues. The CDR3 is CASSLAGGGSNEQFF. The CDR3 coding sequence is TGTGCCAGCAGTTTAGCCGGCGGTGGGAGCAATGAGCAGTTCTTC.

This clonotype was observed many times. The J gene is TRBJ2-4, the V gene TRBV7-2; no clear D gene. Germline V gene sequence: CDR1 SGHTA, CDR2 FQGNSA. This CDR3 comprises 12 residues. V lost 5 bases to trimming and J lost 9 bases, with 11 bases between them. The CDR3 DNA is TGTGCCAGCAGCCTAGATACGAGCATTCAGTACTTC. This codes for CASSLDTSIQYF.

V usage is TRBV20-1 and J usage is TRBJ2-5, with D hard to call. The V gene's germline CDR1 is DFQATT and CDR2 SNEGSKA (reference sequence). The CDR3 is 14 amino acids. Trimming removed 5 bases from V and 2 bases from J, with 15 bases in between. CDR3 amino acids: CSAPAGPSQETQYF. The CDR3, as DNA: TGCAGTGCTCCTGCCGGGCCATCACAAGAGACCCAGTACTTC.

The genes are TRBV20-1 and TRBJ1-2; 7 bases are a match to TRBD1. With V trimmed by 4 bases and J by 4 bases, 3 bases remained unmatched. This CDR3 is 12 amino acids long. The germline V gene encodes CDR1 DFQATT and CDR2 SNEGSKA (reference sequence). The CDR3 reads CSATRDSYGYTF. The DNA of the CDR3 is TGCAGTGCTACCCGGGACAGCTATGGCTACACCTTC.

V usage is TRBV7-2 and J usage is TRBJ2-1; D perhaps matches TRBD1 (5 bases). The CDR3 runs to 10 residues. CDR1 and CDR2 (germline): SGHTA, FQGNSA. Trimming stripped 8 bases from V and 6 bases from J, with 5 bases between. The DNA of the CDR3 is TGTGCCAGCCAGGGCAATGAGCAGTTCTTC. This translates into CASQGNEQFF. The full variable domain, in which reference TRBV7-2 and TRBJ2-1 provide the parts outside the CDR3, is GAGVSQSPSNKVTEKGKDVELRCDPISGHTALYWYRQSLGQGLEFLIYFQGNSAPDKSGLPSDRFSAERTGGSVSTLTIQRTQQEDSAVYLCASQGNEQFFGPGTRLTVL.

In this sample, this clonotype turned up a few times. The rearrangement joins TRBV4-3 to TRBJ1-3; D may be TRBD1 (5 bases). The V end was cut by 1 base, the J end by 2 bases, with 9 bases between. Germline V gene lookup returns CDR1 LGHNA and CDR2 YSLEER. The CDR3 is 15 amino acids. This CDR3 is CASSQVGLPGNTIYF. Written as DNA, the CDR3 is TGCGCCAGCAGCCAAGTGGGGCTTCCTGGAAACACCATATATTTT.

The chain has TRBV11-3 and TRBJ2-3, with TRBD2 matching 10 bases. There are 17 residues in the CDR3. Germline V gives CDR1 SGHNT, CDR2 YENEEA. With V trimmed by 5 bases and J by 3 bases, 11 bases remained unmatched. This chain's CDR3 is CASSPKRGLAATDTQYF. CDR3 in DNA: TGTGCCAGCAGCCCCAAAAGAGGACTAGCGGCGACAGATACGCAGTATTTT. Full variable domain (outside the CDR3, taken from reference TRBV11-3 and TRBJ2-3): EAGVVQSPRYKIIEKKQPVAFWCNPISGHNTLYWYLQNLGQGPELLIRYENEEAVDDSQLPKDRFSAERLKGVDSTLKIQPAELGDSAVYLCASSPKRGLAATDTQYFGPGTRLTVL.

The genes are TRBV19 and TRBJ1-1; 7 nucleotides align to TRBD1. The germline gives CDR1 LNHDA, CDR2 SQIVND (reference sequence). CDR3 length: 15 residues. V shed 4 bases, J shed 1 base, and the junction held 6 bases outside the gene matches. The chain's CDR3 is CASSTRQGWNTEAFF. CDR3 nucleotide sequence: TGTGCCAGTAGTACCAGACAGGGCTGGAACACTGAAGCTTTCTTT.

This clonotype was seen only a few times. The gene calls are TRBV7-2 and TRBJ2-5, with D perhaps matching TRBD2 (6 bases). The CDR3 consists of 14 residues. V was trimmed by 1 base and J by 2 bases, leaving 8 bases between them. Germline V CDR1 and CDR2: SGHTA, FQGNSA. The CDR3, as DNA: TGTGCCAGCAGCTTAGGGACTAAGCAAGAGACCCAGTACTTC. The encoded protein is CASSLGTKQETQYF.

This clonotype has a handful of counts. This CDR3 is CASSLARARATEAFF. In DNA, the CDR3 is TGTGCCAGCAGCTTAGCGAGGGCGAGGGCCACTGAAGCTTTCTTT. V is TRBV7-8 and J is TRBJ1-1; no reliable D call. The V gene lost 0 bases and the J gene lost 4 bases, with 12 bases spanning the gap. This CDR3 has 15 amino acids. Germline values: CDR1 SGHVS, CDR2 FQNEAQ. The complete variable domain, with remaining parts taken from reference TRBV7-8 and TRBJ1-1, reads GAGVSQSPRYKVAKRGQDVALRCDPISGHVSLFWYQQALGQGPEFLTYFQNEAQLDKSGLPSDRFFAERPEGSVSTLKIQRTQQEDSAVYLCASSLARARATEAFFGQGTRLTVV.

This rearrangement joins TRBV20-1 to TRBJ2-4, with D possibly being TRBD2 (5 bases). Trimming took off 0 bases at V and 7 bases at J, with 13 bases between the two ends. Germline V CDR1 and CDR2: DFQATT, SNEGSKA (reference sequence). The CDR3 runs to 14 residues. The CDR3 nucleotides read TGCAGTGCTAGAGATCTAGGACTCGACAACATTCAGTACTTC. Its protein is CSARDLGLDNIQYF.

V is TRBV2 and J is TRBJ1-1; D call uncertain. The CDR3 runs 15 residues. V was cut by 6 bases and J by 0 bases, with 14 bases left in between. Germline V gives CDR1 SNHLY, CDR2 FYNNEI. CDR3 loop: CASRDGSPMNTEAFF. The DNA for the CDR3 is TGTGCCAGCAGGGATGGATCTCCCATGAACACTGAAGCTTTCTTT.

This sequence joins TRBV20-1 and TRBJ2-3; 9 bases line up with TRBD2. The germline V gene has CDR1 DFQATT and CDR2 SNEGSKA (reference sequence). This CDR3 region has 13 residues. J was trimmed by 2 bases and V by 5 bases; bases with no gene match: 2. The CDR3 bases are TGCAGTGCTTGGACTAGCGCCACAGATACGCAGTATTTT. Translating it yields CSAWTSATDTQYF.

The genes are TRBV20-1 and TRBJ1-6; TRBD1 might be the D (6 bases). Germline V gene sequence: CDR1 DFQATT, CDR2 SNEGSKA (reference sequence). Trimming took off 6 bases at V and 7 bases at J, with 13 bases between the two ends. The CDR3 runs to 13 residues. The DNA of the CDR3 is TGCAGTGCGTTTGACAGGACCAATTCACCCCTCCACTTT. Its protein product is CSAFDRTNSPLHF.

This clonotype was found many times. V is TRBV7-2 and J is TRBJ1-2, with a tentative D call TRBD1 (5 bases). The CDR3 length is 14 residues. The V gene lost 0 bases and the J gene lost 4 bases, with 9 bases spanning the gap. CDR1 SGHTA and CDR2 FQGNSA come from the germline V gene. CDR3 loop: CASSLAPGPYGYTF. DNA for the CDR3: TGTGCCAGCAGCTTAGCGCCAGGGCCCTATGGCTACACCTTC.

The chain employs TRBV7-2 and TRBJ2-1; D unclear. Deletions cut 5 bases from V and 6 bases from J, with 17 bases between. Germline-derived CDR1 and CDR2 are SGHTA and FQGNSA. The CDR3 spans 15 residues. The CDR3 loop reads CASSLRVIVTNEQFF. The CDR3 DNA is TGTGCCAGCAGCCTTCGGGTCATAGTAACCAATGAGCAGTTCTTC.

This clonotype was counted once. This chain uses TRBV27 with TRBJ1-5, with D perhaps matching TRBD1 (6 bases). Germline-derived CDR1 and CDR2 are MNHEY and SMNVEV (reference sequence). CDR3 length: 17 amino acids. The ends were cut back, 5 bases at V and 0 bases at J, with 17 bases in the middle. The CDR3 sequence is CASSPGHQFYSNQPQHF. As DNA, the CDR3 is TGTGCCAGCAGTCCGGGACACCAATTCTATAGCAATCAGCCCCAGCATTTT.

In this sample, this clonotype turned up many times. The chain recombines TRBV7-8 with TRBJ2-1; D not resolved. The V gene lost 5 bases and the J gene lost 2 bases, with 13 bases spanning the gap. The germline V gene encodes CDR1 SGHVS and CDR2 FQNEAQ. The CDR3 runs to 15 residues. The CDR3 DNA reads as TGTGCCAGCAGCCGCGACACACCACCCTACAATGAGCAGTTCTTC. This gives the protein CASSRDTPPYNEQFF. The complete variable domain, with remaining parts taken from reference TRBV7-8 and TRBJ2-1, reads GAGVSQSPRYKVAKRGQDVALRCDPISGHVSLFWYQQALGQGPEFLTYFQNEAQLDKSGLPSDRFFAERPEGSVSTLKIQRTQQEDSAVYLCASSRDTPPYNEQFFGPGTRLTVL.

This clonotype was seen at least ten times. The genes are TRBV12-3 or TRBV12-4 and TRBJ2-1; the match to TRBD2 covers 8 bases. CDR3 length: 14 residues. V shed 6 bases and J 7 bases; nucleotides not matched to a gene: 8. CDR3 DNA: TGTGCCAGCAGACGGGGGGGAGTCGGTAATGAGCAGTTCTTC. This translates into CASRRGGVGNEQFF.

The table lists this clonotype with a few counts. The chain is built from TRBV5-1 and TRBJ1-6; a weak D match, TRBD1 (6 bases). Deletions cut 4 bases from V and 5 bases from J, with 13 bases between. The germline V gene encodes CDR1 SGHRS and CDR2 YFSETQ. The CDR3 sequence is 15 residues long. The CDR3 coding sequence is TGCGCCAGCAGCCTGGACAGTTTTAATAATTCACCCCTCCACTTT. Translated: CASSLDSFNNSPLHF.